What follows are 17 T cell receptor beta chains derived from one specimen sequenced in a study of T cells in Graves' hyperthyroidism and ophthalmopathy. Template material for amplifying TCR beta CDR3 regions consisted of RNA transcripts. Initially, a first-round RT-PCR of the TCR CDR3 employed the HTBI primer set. TCRdb analysed the multiplex PCR reads with MiXCR anew, one entry per CDR3 protein. The table has hundreds of thousands of distinct CDR3 sequences, about 45% seen once. Material: peripheral blood or thyroid tissue (not recorded which). These receptors all stem from an adult man with Graves' disease, either hyperthyroidism or ophthalmopathy (not recorded which).

Of note for this clonotype: One end of the junction does not line up with germline, which may come from a read error. V usage is TRBV13 and J usage is TRBJ1-2; TRBD1 aligns across 7 bases. CDR1 is PRHDT, CDR2 FYEKMQ, per germline (reference sequence). The CDR3 covers 14 residues. This CDR3 is CATSSTGAGYGYTF. The DNA of the CDR3 is TGTGCCACCAGCAGCACAGGGGCAGGCTATGGCTACACCTTC.

This clonotype was counted only a few times. The V call is TRBV5-1, the J call TRBJ1-1, with 7 positions matching TRBD1. CDR3 length: 17 residues. Trimming removed 3 bases from V and 1 base from J; junction bases left unmatched: 12. Per germline, CDR1 SGHRS and CDR2 YFSETQ. This CDR3 is CASSSISTGWGNTEAFF. CDR3 coding DNA: TGCGCCAGCAGCTCGATCTCGACAGGGTGGGGGAACACTGAAGCTTTCTTT.

This clonotype was counted a few times. The V call is TRBV7-9, the J call TRBJ2-7; no clear D. Per germline, CDR1 SEHNR and CDR2 FQNEAQ (reference sequence). V was cut by 4 bases and J by 7 bases, with 17 bases left in between. CDR3 size: 14 residues. As DNA, the CDR3 is TGTGCCAGCAGCTCCGTTACCCGGCAAGGGGAGCAGTACTTC. Its translation: CASSSVTRQGEQYF.

CDR3 in amino acids: CASSADTSGGYEQYF. CDR3 sequence (DNA): TGTGCCAGCAGTGCCGATACTAGCGGGGGTTACGAGCAGTACTTC. The chain recombines TRBV6-1 with TRBJ2-7; TRBD2 agrees at 11 bases. The V segment lost 4 bases and the J segment 4 bases; nucleotides outside the gene matches: 6. Germline CDR1 reads MNHNS; CDR2 reads SASEGT. The CDR3 consists of 15 residues.

The chain recombines TRBV19 with TRBJ1-2, with 12 bases lining up with TRBD1. The CDR3 contains 14 residues. Trimming cost V 8 bases and J 4 bases; bases outside gene matches: 5. The germline V gene encodes CDR1 LNHDA and CDR2 SQIVND (reference sequence). CDR3 loop: CASDGTGGTYGYTF. The DNA of the CDR3 is TGTGCCAGTGACGGGACAGGGGGCACCTATGGCTACACCTTC.

This clonotype was counted at least ten times. The chain links TRBV5-1 to TRBJ1-1, with D possibly matching TRBD1 (6 bases). The CDR3 has 13 amino acids. Trimming took off 2 bases at V and 5 bases at J, with 10 bases between the two ends. The V gene's germline CDR1 is SGHRS and CDR2 YFSETQ. The CDR3 spells CASSLYRDTEAFF. In DNA, the CDR3 is TGCGCCAGCAGCTTATACAGGGATACTGAAGCTTTCTTT.

The rearrangement uses TRBV20-1 and TRBJ1-6; D possibly corresponds to TRBD1 (6 bases). Per the germline V gene, CDR1 is DFQATT and CDR2 is SNEGSKA (reference sequence). The CDR3 spans 13 residues. The V gene lost 3 bases and the J gene lost 7 bases, with 10 bases spanning the gap. The CDR3 bases are TGCAGTGCTAGCGGGGGGGCGAATTCACCCCTCCACTTT. Encoded protein: CSASGGANSPLHF.

CDR3 in DNA: TGTGCCACCAGCAGAGAGACTAGCCTAGGGCCCGAGCAGTACTTC. Translating gives CATSRETSLGPEQYF. The rearrangement uses TRBV15 and TRBJ2-7; 7 bases align to TRBD2. V lost 0 bases and J lost 6; bases outside the gene matches: 8. CDR3 length: 15 residues. In germline, CDR1 is LNHNV, CDR2 YYDKDF (reference sequence).

J is TRBJ1-5 and V is TRBV7-9; TRBD1 agrees at 7 bases. Germline trimming cut 3 bases from V and 11 bases from J; bases unmatched to any gene: 10. CDR1 is SEHNR and CDR2 is FQNEAQ in the germline V gene (reference sequence). The CDR3 loop spans 14 amino acids. This chain's CDR3 is CASSLDAQGVAQHF. Here the CDR3 DNA reads TGTGCCAGCAGCTTGGACGCCCAGGGGGTCGCCCAGCATTTT. Together with reference TRBV7-9 and TRBJ1-5, the CDR3 gives the full variable domain: DTGVSQNPRHKITKRGQNVTFRCDPISEHNRLYWYRQTLGQGPEFLTYFQNEAQLEKSRLLSDRFSAERPKGSFSTLEIQRTEQGDSAMYLCASSLDAQGVAQHFGDGTRLSIL.

This clonotype appeared a single time. V gene TRBV7-2 combines with J gene TRBJ1-6; D gene ambiguous. The CDR3 covers 18 residues. V gave up 5 bases and J gave up 3 bases, with 20 bases separating them. The V gene's germline CDR1 is SGHTA and CDR2 FQGNSA. The CDR3 protein is CASSQDGQTSFYNSPLHF. Here the CDR3 DNA reads TGTGCCAGCAGCCAAGATGGCCAGACAAGTTTCTATAATTCACCCCTCCACTTT.

This clonotype came up a few times. V and J are TRBV19 and TRBJ2-2, with 11 bases lining up with TRBD1. The CDR3 consists of 16 residues. The V segment lost 5 bases and the J segment 5 bases; nucleotides outside the gene matches: 7. The germline gives CDR1 LNHDA, CDR2 SQIVND (reference sequence). The DNA of the CDR3 is TGTGCCAGTAGTGATTGGACAGGGGGCAAAACCGGGGAGCTGTTTTTT. This gives the protein CASSDWTGGKTGELFF.

The chain links TRBV10-2 to TRBJ1-6, with D tentatively TRBD1 (5 bases). V gave up 2 bases and J gave up 7 bases, with 15 bases separating them. This CDR3 comprises 16 residues. The germline V gene encodes CDR1 WSHSY and CDR2 SAAADI. CDR3 bases: TGCGCCAGCAGTGAGGGGGGTCAGGGTTTAAATTCACCCCTCCACTTT. As protein: CASSEGGQGLNSPLHF.

This clonotype was seen at least ten times. The J gene is TRBJ1-5, the V gene TRBV15; D not certain. The V gene lost 0 bases and the J gene lost 3 bases, with 9 bases spanning the gap. There are 15 residues in the CDR3. Germline V lookup: CDR1 LNHNV, CDR2 YYDKDF (reference sequence). In DNA, the CDR3 is TGTGCCACCAGCAGAGATTACAGCGACAATCAGCCCCAGCATTTT. Amino acid sequence: CATSRDYSDNQPQHF.

This chain uses TRBV6-5 with TRBJ1-1, with TRBD1 matching over 8 bases. Germline V gene data show CDR1 as MNHEY and CDR2 as SVGAGI. CDR3 size: 13 residues. V shed 5 bases, J shed 6 bases, and the junction held 5 bases outside the gene matches. The CDR3 DNA sequence: TGTGCCAGCAGTGCCTCAGGGGGCCCTGAAGCTTTCTTT. Its translation is CASSASGGPEAFF.

The rearrangement uses TRBV2 and TRBJ1-2; D is possibly TRBD1 (5 bases). The CDR3 is 15 residues long. Trimming stripped 4 bases from V and 7 bases from J, with 19 bases between. In germline, CDR1 is SNHLY, CDR2 FYNNEI. The CDR3 reads CASSGRPWGSGGYTF. In DNA, the CDR3 is TGTGCCAGCAGTGGGAGGCCATGGGGGTCGGGTGGCTACACCTTC.

This clonotype was detected only a few times. This rearrangement joins TRBV20-1 to TRBJ2-7; D remains ambiguous. V was clipped by 1 base and J by 0 bases, with 7 bases between them. CDR1 DFQATT and CDR2 SNEGSKA come from the germline V gene (reference sequence). The CDR3 has 13 amino acids. CDR3 DNA: TGCAGTGCTAGAGTGGGGTTCTCCTACGAGCAGTACTTC. This encodes CSARVGFSYEQYF.

On this clonotype: Its ends do not fully match the called genes, so a read error is possible. V usage is TRBV2 and J usage is TRBJ1-4, with D possibly TRBD1 on 6 matching bases. CDR3 length equals 10 residues. Germline V CDR1 and CDR2: SNHLY, FYNNEI. For the CDR3, the DNA is TGTGCCAGCAGTGAAAAGGCGGGGGCTTTT. This translates into CASSEKAGAF.